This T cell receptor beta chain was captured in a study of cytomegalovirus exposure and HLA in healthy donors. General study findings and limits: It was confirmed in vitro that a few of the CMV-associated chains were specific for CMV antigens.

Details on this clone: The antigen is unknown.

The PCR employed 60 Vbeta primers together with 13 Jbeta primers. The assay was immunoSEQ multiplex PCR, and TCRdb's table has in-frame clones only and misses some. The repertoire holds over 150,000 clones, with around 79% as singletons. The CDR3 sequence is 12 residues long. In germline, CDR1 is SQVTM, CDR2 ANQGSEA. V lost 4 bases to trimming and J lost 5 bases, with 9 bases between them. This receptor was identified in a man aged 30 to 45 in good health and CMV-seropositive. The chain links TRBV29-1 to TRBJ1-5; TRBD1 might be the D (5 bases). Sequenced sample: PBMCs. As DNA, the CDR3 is TGCAGCGTTGGAGGGGAGGATCAGCCCCAGCATTTT. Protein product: CSVGGEDQPQHF.